These T cell receptor beta chains were read from a single sample in a study of T-cell memory formation after mild COVID-19. MiXCR, run by TCRdb on the 5' RACE reads, gives a single entry per CDR3 protein. The sample shows 400,000 to 500,000 distinct CDR3 sequences, approximately 18% of them seen only once. Sequencing was performed on PBMCs or a T cell subset sorted from them (not recorded which). The receptors originated from a young man who had mild COVID-19 (a few samples of this study predate the infection). Cell type and time point are not known. Each CDR3 is given with its conserved first and last residue. Fields, in order: clone size, CDR3 length, D gene, J gene, V gene, CDR3 DNA, CDR3 protein. A D gene is named only where the DNA matches it firmly. Clone size appears in some rows only: once, few, many, or a class for an expanded clone.

>-|14|TRBD1|TRBJ2-1|TRBV12-3/TRBV12-4
TGTGCCAGCAGTGGGACAGGGGGCTCGAATGAGCAGTTCTTC
CASSGTGGSNEQFF
>-|15|TRBD1|TRBJ1-1|TRBV13
TGTGCCAGCAGCGCAGAGGGACAGGCCAACACTGAAGCTTTCTTT
CASSAEGQANTEAFF
>many|15|-|TRBJ2-7|TRBV7-2
TGTGCCAGCAGCTTAGTGTCGGGGGAACGCTACGAGCAGTACTTC
CASSLVSGERYEQYF
>-|14|TRBD2|TRBJ2-1|TRBV12-3/TRBV12-4
TGTGCCAGCAGTCGGACTAGCGGCCGAAATGAGCAGTTCTTC
CASSRTSGRNEQFF
>few|15|-|TRBJ2-1|TRBV4-1
TGCGCCAGCAGCCAAGGGCGAGGTGTGAGCACTGAGCAGTTCTTC
CASSQGRGVSTEQFF
>few|16|TRBD2|TRBJ2-3|TRBV7-2
TGTGCCAGCAGCCCAATCGGCGGGGGGGCCCCGGATACGCAGTATTTT
CASSPIGGGAPDTQYF
>-|15|-|TRBJ1-3|TRBV12-5
TGTGCTAGTAGTACGGGGGCCCTGAACGGAGACACCATATATTTT
CASSTGALNGDTIYF
>few|18|-|TRBJ1-4|TRBV7-9
TGTGCCAGCAGCAAAATCCCCAGGAAACTTGCAACTAATGAAAAACTGTTTTTT
CASSKIPRKLATNEKLFF
>-|15|-|TRBJ1-4|TRBV5-1
TGCGCCAGCAGCGCCACATGGGGCGTCAGTGAAAAACTGTTTTTT
CASSATWGVSEKLFF
>-|16|TRBD2|TRBJ2-2|TRBV27
TGTGCCAGCAGTCCGATAGCGGGGGGTATCACCGGGGAGCTGTTTTTT
CASSPIAGGITGELFF
>-|15|-|TRBJ2-2|TRBV20-1
TGCAGTGCTAGAGATAGTCTTCGAGGATCCGGGGAGCTGTTTTTT
CSARDSLRGSGELFF
>few|15|-|TRBJ1-3|TRBV7-2
TGTGCCAGCAGCTTAGTAGTGACAGGAGGAAACACCATATATTTT
CASSLVVTGGNTIYF
>-|15|TRBD1|TRBJ1-5|TRBV9
TGTGCCAGCAGCTTGGGACAGGGGGTTGGTCAGCCCCAGCATTTT
CASSLGQGVGQPQHF
>few|13|TRBD1|TRBJ1-1|TRBV5-4
TGTGCCAGCAGCTTGCCGGCAGGGGGGGAGGCTTTCTTT
CASSLPAGGEAFF
>-|14|-|TRBJ2-3|TRBV6-5
TGTGCCAGCAGTTACTCGGCGGACACAGATACGCAGTATTTT
CASSYSADTDTQYF
>-|13|-|TRBJ1-4|TRBV20-1
TGCAGTGCTAGCGTTCGGGTCGACGAAAAACTGTTTTTT
CSASVRVDEKLFF
>-|16|-|TRBJ1-2|TRBV6-5
TGTGCCAGCAGTTACTCGATTTCTGGGATACCCTATGGCTACACCTTC
CASSYSISGIPYGYTF
>-|15|TRBD1|TRBJ2-1|TRBV7-2
TGTGCCAGCAGCTTAGTCGGACAGGCTTACAATGAGCAGTTCTTC
CASSLVGQAYNEQFF
>many|17|TRBD2|TRBJ2-1|TRBV6-2/TRBV6-3
TGTGCCAGCAGTTACTCCCCCCCCGGGGGGATCTACAATGAGCAGTTCTTC
CASSYSPPGGIYNEQFF
>-|15|-|TRBJ2-3|TRBV12-3/TRBV12-4
TGTGCCAGCAGGGGTAGCGACGAGGGCACAGATACGCAGTATTTT
CASRGSDEGTDTQYF
>-|13|-|TRBJ1-5|TRBV20-1
TGCAGTGCTAGAGATCTCACAGCCCAGCCCCAGCATTTT
CSARDLTAQPQHF
>many|13|-|TRBJ1-2|TRBV12-3/TRBV12-4
TGTGCCAGCAGCTTAGGACAGAACTATGGCTACACCTTC
CASSLGQNYGYTF
>few|15|-|TRBJ1-2|TRBV15
TGTGCCACCAGCAGAGATCGAGAGGCTAACTATGGCTACACCTTC
CATSRDREANYGYTF
>many|14|-|TRBJ2-6|TRBV20-1
TGCAGTGGGGGTCAGGGCTCTGGGGCCAACGTCCTGACTTTC
CSGGQGSGANVLTF